This passage covers 19 T cell receptor beta chains from one sample sequenced in a study of blood T cell repertoires in COVID-19 (dated by TCRdb to 2019 to 2021). The protocol used for the library was the immunoSEQ multiplex PCR assay. This immuneACCESS table, as held by TCRdb, lists in-frame sequences with V and J called but not all clones. Of the missing ones, under half trace to an unresolved V gene in checked studies; the others have no known cause. The sample profile shows around 220,000 clones; roughly 80% of them were found once. The top ten hold roughly 5% of the sample. Sample: peripheral blood. Receptor source: a human donor in a cohort sampled during active COVID-19.

The rearrangement uses TRBV5-1 and TRBJ2-4; 13 bases map to TRBD2. Germline lookup yields CDR1 SGHRS and CDR2 YFSETQ. The CDR3 totals 16 residues. The junction had 3 bases not matched to a gene; V was cut back by 3 bases and J by 3 bases. The DNA for the CDR3 is TGCGCCAGCAGCTGGACTAGCGGGAGTAGCAAAAACATTCAGTACTTC. It translates to CASSWTSGSSKNIQYF.

The chain joins TRBV7-2 to TRBJ2-3, with 11 bases aligning to TRBD2. The CDR3 runs to 17 residues. Germline values: CDR1 SGHTA, CDR2 FQGNSA. V lost 0 bases to trimming and J lost 5 bases; unmatched junction nucleotides: 7. The CDR3 here is CASSLAGLAGGGDTQYF. CDR3 coding DNA: TGTGCCAGCAGCTTAGCAGGGCTAGCGGGAGGAGGAGATACGCAGTATTTT.

This clone came up once. The chain couples TRBV12-3 or TRBV12-4 to TRBJ2-5; D call uncertain. The ends were cut back, 7 bases at V and 4 bases at J, with 13 bases in the middle. The CDR3 covers 13 residues. Here the CDR3 reads CASTGRGSETQYF. In DNA, the CDR3 is TGTGCCAGCACCGGCAGAGGTTCAGAGACCCAGTACTTC.

The chain uses TRBV5-1 and TRBJ1-2; D not resolved. The V and J ends lost 4 bases and 0 bases respectively, with 10 bases between them. Looked up from germline, CDR1 is SGHRS and CDR2 is YFSETQ. The CDR3 loop spans 14 amino acids. CDR3 in amino acids: CASSLISANYGYTF. The CDR3 coding sequence is TGCGCCAGCAGCCTGATTTCGGCTAACTATGGCTACACCTTC.

CDR3 coding DNA: TGCAGTGGACAGGGCATTAATGAGCAGTTCTTC. Encoded protein: CSGQGINEQFF. V is TRBV20-1 and J is TRBJ2-1; TRBD1 matches at 7 bases. J gave up 7 bases and V 7 bases, and 4 bases lay outside the gene matches. Germline V gene sequence: CDR1 DFQATT, CDR2 SNEGSKA (reference sequence). CDR3 length: 11 amino acids.

This rearrangement joins TRBV28 to TRBJ2-7; possibly TRBD2 for D (5 bases). V lost 5 bases and J lost 13, with 21 bases in between. From germline, CDR1 is MDHEN and CDR2 SYDVKM. This CDR3 contains 13 residues. The CDR3 DNA follows: TGTGCCAGCAGTCCATTACGGACTCCCTCAGATTACTTC. Translating it yields CASSPLRTPSDYF.

The J gene is TRBJ1-2, the V gene TRBV28, with 7 nucleotides matching TRBD1. CDR1 and CDR2 (germline): MDHEN, SYDVKM. V was clipped by 1 base and J by 2 bases; unmatched bases: 1. This CDR3 comprises 14 residues. The CDR3 spells CASSLSQGNYGYTF. As DNA, the CDR3 is TGTGCCAGCAGTTTATCACAGGGGAACTATGGCTACACCTTC.

The chain employs TRBV25-1 and TRBJ2-3, with D perhaps TRBD2 (6 bases). Per the germline V gene, CDR1 is MGHDK and CDR2 is SYGVNS. With 5 bases removed from V and 4 bases from J, the gap between germline ends came to 13 bases. CDR3 length: 14 residues. The CDR3 spells CASSLGGTSDTQYF. The CDR3 DNA reads as TGTGCCAGCAGTTTAGGAGGGACTTCAGATACGCAGTATTTT.

The sample holds one count of this clone. The chain carries TRBV6-5 and TRBJ1-6; 7 bases are shared with TRBD1. This CDR3 comprises 16 residues. Germline V gene sequence: CDR1 MNHEY, CDR2 SVGAGI. Trimming removed 0 bases from V and 14 bases from J; junction bases left unmatched: 13. CDR3 residues: CASSYSVWGSGGSLHF. DNA of the CDR3: TGTGCCAGCAGTTACTCGGTTTGGGGCTCAGGGGGATCCCTCCACTTT.

The gene calls are TRBV27 and TRBJ1-2; D is unresolved. Germline V gives CDR1 MNHEY, CDR2 SMNVEV (reference sequence). V shed 5 bases and J shed 0 bases, with 10 bases lying between them. CDR3 size: 14 residues. The CDR3, as DNA: TGTGCCAGCAGTCCGGAAGGAGCTAACTATGGCTACACCTTC. As protein: CASSPEGANYGYTF.

The V gene is TRBV19, the J gene TRBJ2-7, with 8 bases that match TRBD1. In germline, CDR1 is LNHDA, CDR2 SQIVND (reference sequence). The junction had 5 bases not matched to a gene; V was cut back by 4 bases and J by 3 bases. This CDR3 is 14 amino acids long. The CDR3 nucleotides read TGTGCCAGTAGTACCAGGACAGGGAGCTACGAGCAGTACTTC. Amino acids: CASSTRTGSYEQYF. Using reference TRBV19 and TRBJ2-7 for the parts outside the CDR3, the full variable domain is DGGITQSPKYLFRKEGQNVTLSCEQNLNHDAMYWYRQDPGQGLRLIYYSQIVNDFQKGDIAEGYSVSREKKESFPLTVTSAQKNPTAFYLCASSTRTGSYEQYFGPGTRLTVT.

This sequence joins TRBV27 and TRBJ1-4; the D is unclear. This CDR3 has 13 residues. With 7 bases removed from V and 0 bases from J, the gap between germline ends came to 6 bases. Germline CDR1 is MNHEY and CDR2 is SMNVEV (reference sequence). CDR3 loop: CASKTATNEKLFF. The CDR3, as DNA: TGTGCCAGCAAAACAGCAACTAATGAAAAACTGTTTTTT.

V usage is TRBV28 and J usage is TRBJ1-2; D is perhaps TRBD1 (5 bases). Trimming took 7 bases from V and 3 from J, leaving 21 bases between them. CDR3 length: 16 residues. Germline loops: CDR1 MDHEN, CDR2 SYDVKM. CDR3 sequence reads: CASTLIPPTGDYGYTF. The CDR3 coding sequence is TGTGCCAGCACTCTTATACCCCCCACAGGCGACTATGGCTACACCTTC.

In this sample, this clone turned up a few times. The chain carries TRBV19 and TRBJ1-1; TRBD1 aligns across 8 bases. Germline CDR1 reads LNHDA; CDR2 reads SQIVND (reference sequence). The CDR3 spans 14 residues. With V trimmed by 5 bases and J by 0 bases, 2 bases remained unmatched. CDR3 protein: CASSATGVNTEAFF. CDR3 nucleotide sequence: TGTGCCAGTAGTGCGACAGGGGTGAACACTGAAGCTTTCTTT.

The rearrangement uses TRBV5-6 and TRBJ1-4, with 7 positions matching TRBD1. V was pared by 4 bases and J by 4 bases, with 7 bases of the junction left unmatched. Looked up from germline, CDR1 is SGHDT and CDR2 is YYEEEE. The CDR3 is 15 residues long. CDR3 sequence reads: CASSGTGTVNEKLFF. CDR3 sequence (DNA): TGTGCCAGCAGCGGCACCGGGACAGTTAATGAAAAACTGTTTTTT.

V usage is TRBV7-2 and J usage is TRBJ2-1; possibly TRBD1 for D (5 bases). The CDR3 has 17 residues. With 3 bases removed from V and 1 base from J, the gap between germline ends came to 16 bases. Germline V gene sequence: CDR1 SGHTA, CDR2 FQGNSA. The CDR3 spells CASSLATGPFSYNEQFF. CDR3 nucleotides: TGTGCCAGCAGCTTGGCTACAGGTCCCTTTTCCTACAATGAGCAGTTCTTC.

The DNA of the CDR3 is TGTGCCAGCAGCCCGGGGGCTAGCGGGATCTACGAGCAGTACTTC. It is translated as CASSPGASGIYEQYF. This sequence joins TRBV5-4 and TRBJ2-7; 9 nucleotides agree with TRBD2. Trimming removed 4 bases from V and 3 bases from J; junction bases left unmatched: 8. The CDR3 runs 15 residues. From germline, CDR1 is SGHNT and CDR2 YYREEE (reference sequence).

In the case of this clone: This same CDR3 is encoded by further DNA sequences in the sample. The chain employs TRBV7-3 and TRBJ1-1; D may be TRBD1 (6 bases). Trimming took 2 bases from V and 4 from J, leaving 8 bases between them. The CDR3 consists of 13 residues. From germline, CDR1 is SGHTA and CDR2 FQGTGA. CDR3 amino acids: CASSLQGGTEAFF. CDR3 nucleotide sequence: TGTGCCAGCAGCTTACAAGGGGGCACTGAAGCTTTCTTT.

The rearrangement joins TRBV29-1 to TRBJ2-2; possibly TRBD1 for D (6 bases). The CDR3 extends over 15 amino acids. V dropped 7 bases and J dropped 4 bases, with 19 bases sitting between them. From germline, CDR1 is SQVTM and CDR2 ANQGSEA. CDR3 loop: CSATSGVLSTGELFF. The CDR3, as DNA: TGCAGCGCCACATCAGGGGTTCTCTCCACCGGGGAGCTGTTTTTT.